This entry lists 10 T cell receptor beta chains sequenced from one sample in a study of shared T cell receptors in the human thymus. The repertoire was sequenced with immunoSEQ multiplex PCR; TCRdb's copy has only in-frame clones and lacks some. This table holds more than 300,000 clones, 85% to 95% found once. The sample consisted of thymocytes. The receptor set was obtained from a human donor.

In DNA, the CDR3 is TGTGCCAGCGGGAGGGTCACAGAGACCCAGTACTTC. Residues: CASGRVTETQYF. The chain links TRBV28 to TRBJ2-5; 7 bases line up with TRBD2. CDR1 and CDR2 from the germline V gene are MDHEN and SYDVKM. CDR3 length: 12 residues. V gave up 8 bases and J gave up 4 bases; unmatched junction bases: 4.

The rearrangement links TRBV19 to TRBJ2-3; D is perhaps TRBD2 (5 bases). V lost 3 bases and J lost 0, with 7 bases in between. Germline V gives CDR1 LNHDA, CDR2 SQIVND (reference sequence). This CDR3 is 14 amino acids long. The CDR3 DNA is TGTGCCAGTAGTATTACGGGAAGCACAGATACGCAGTATTTT. It is translated as CASSITGSTDTQYF.

The chain joins TRBV7-8 to TRBJ2-1; weak D call: TRBD2 (6 bases). There are 15 residues in the CDR3. V was trimmed by 4 bases and J by 7 bases, leaving 17 bases between them. Germline loops: CDR1 SGHVS, CDR2 FQNEAQ. As DNA, the CDR3 is TGTGCCAGCAGCTCGCCGGGACTGGGGAGGAATGAGCAGTTCTTC. Its translation: CASSSPGLGRNEQFF.

The chain has TRBV7-9 and TRBJ1-5, with TRBD1 matching 9 bases. The V segment lost 4 bases and the J segment 6 bases; nucleotides outside the gene matches: 4. From germline, CDR1 is SEHNR and CDR2 FQNEAQ (reference sequence). The CDR3 spans 14 residues. CDR3 amino acids: CASSSADRGQPQHF. DNA for the CDR3: TGTGCCAGCAGCTCAGCGGACAGGGGTCAGCCCCAGCATTTT.

Concerning this clone itself: Other DNA sequences in this specimen translate into the identical CDR3. The V and J genes are TRBV7-6 and TRBJ2-5; the D is unclear. Trimming removed 5 bases from V and 1 base from J, with 2 bases in between. CDR1 SGHVS and CDR2 FNYEAQ come from the germline V gene. There are 11 residues in the CDR3. CDR3 coding DNA: TGTGCCAGCAGCCCCCAAGAGACCCAGTACTTC. It codes for CASSPQETQYF. Complete variable domain (other parts from reference TRBV7-6 and TRBJ2-5): GAGVSQSPRYKVTKRGQDVALRCDPISGHVSLYWYRQALGQGPEFLTYFNYEAQQDKSGLPNDRFSAERPEGSISTLTIQRTEQRDSAMYRCASSPQETQYFGPGTRLLVL.

The CDR3 nucleotides read TGTGCCAGCAGCTTAGGAGTGGAGGGACAGTCGAACACTGAAGCTTTCTTT. Encoded protein: CASSLGVEGQSNTEAFF. The chain uses TRBV11-2 and TRBJ1-1; 7 nucleotides align to TRBD1. V was clipped by 1 base and J by 1 base; unmatched bases: 9. The CDR3 has 17 residues. Germline-derived CDR1 and CDR2 are SGHAT and FQNNGV.

V usage is TRBV27 and J usage is TRBJ1-5, with D perhaps TRBD1 (5 bases). The CDR3 has 16 residues. Trimming took off 0 bases at V and 3 bases at J, with 12 bases between the two ends. Germline V gene lookup returns CDR1 MNHEY and CDR2 SMNVEV (reference sequence). The CDR3, as DNA: TGTGCCAGCAGTTTATCTGTTAAGGGACTCAATCAGCCCCAGCATTTT. Amino acid sequence: CASSLSVKGLNQPQHF.

V is TRBV18 and J is TRBJ1-6, with 8 bases fitting TRBD1. The CDR3 has 15 amino acids. Germline assignment: CDR1 KGHSH and CDR2 LQKENI. V lost 3 bases, J lost 11 bases, and 9 bases stayed unmatched. This CDR3 reads CASSPSDRVSAPLHF. In DNA form, the CDR3 reads TGTGCCAGCTCACCTTCGGACAGGGTCAGCGCACCCCTCCACTTT.

This clone was observed once. V usage is TRBV7-3 and J usage is TRBJ2-3; TRBD2 agrees at 8 bases. The CDR3 spans 15 residues. The germline CDR1 and CDR2 sequences are SGHTA and FQGTGA. The J segment lost 0 bases and the V segment lost 4 bases, leaving 3 bases of the junction unmatched. CDR3 in DNA: TGTGCCAGCAGCTCTGCTAGCGGGAGCACAGATACGCAGTATTTT. Amino acid sequence: CASSSASGSTDTQYF. Supplemented by reference TRBV7-3 and TRBJ2-3, the full variable domain reads GAGVSQTPSNKVTEKGKYVELRCDPISGHTALYWYRQSLGQGPEFLIYFQGTGAADDSGLPNDRFFAVRPEGSVSTLKIQRTERGDSAVYLCASSSASGSTDTQYFGPGTRLTVL.

The chain has TRBV25-1 and TRBJ1-2; perhaps TRBD1 as D (5 bases). This CDR3 region has 13 residues. V was trimmed by 3 bases and J by 8 bases, leaving 13 bases between them. The V gene's germline CDR1 is MGHDK and CDR2 SYGVNS. In DNA form, the CDR3 reads TGTGCCAGCAGTGATGGGGGTGTAGAGGGCTACACCTTC. It translates to CASSDGGVEGYTF.